Detailed here is one T cell receptor beta chain. The authors' processing: The assay estimated nucleated cells by amplifying reference gene primers. Sequencing used immunoSEQ multiplex PCR; TCRdb keeps in-frame clones, though not all of them. That table furnishes V, J and clone size, whereas the DNA furnished D and trimming. Counted here are around 200,000 clones, about 77% occurring once; the ten biggest clones make up 2.5% to 3%. Germline assignment: CDR1 SGHTA and CDR2 FQGNSA. Trimming at V came to 4 bases and at J to 4 bases, leaving 4 bases not matched to a gene. This CDR3 has 14 amino acids. This specimen comes from a study of blood T cell repertoires in COVID-19. Study-level background: Researchers got acute and convalescent COVID-19 samples from the United States, Italy and Spain. From T cells, B-cell-depleted T cells, or PBMCs came the material, which was cDNA or gDNA.

Sequenced material: peripheral blood. This receptor was obtained from a woman of 80 years or more with active or convalescent COVID-19. The chain employs TRBV7-2 and TRBJ1-2; 9 bases agree with TRBD1. The CDR3 DNA is TGTGCCAGCAGCTCACAGGGGGCAGTCTATGGCTACACCTTC. Its protein is CASSSQGAVYGYTF. Filled out from reference TRBV7-2 and TRBJ1-2, the complete variable domain reads GAGVSQSPSNKVTEKGKDVELRCDPISGHTALYWYRQSLGQGLEFLIYFQGNSAPDKSGLPSDRFSAERTGGSVSTLTIQRTQQEDSAVYLCASSSQGAVYGYTFGSGTRLTVV.